A single sample is the source of the 23 T cell receptor beta chains below, sequenced in a study of beta chain features in type 1 diabetes. Study-wide results and caveats: People with Type 1 diabetes carried modestly yet significantly shorter TCRB CDR3s in all four CD4+ subsets.

These TCRs' antigens remain unknown. All of the isolated RNA was reverse transcribed, so expressed TCRB transcripts were sequenced. Generated by immunoSEQ multiplex PCR, the TCRdb table keeps only in-frame clones and is missing some. This sample yields hundreds of thousands of clones, of which over 13% are seen a single time; 0.035% to 0.04% belongs to the top ten. What was sequenced was naive CD4+ T cells from blood. These receptors were collected from a man aged 18 to 29 with type 1 diabetes.

This clone was observed a few times. This chain links TRBV10-3 with TRBJ2-7; D remains ambiguous. The CDR3 covers 13 residues. The V end was cut by 2 bases, the J end by 5 bases, with 10 bases between. The germline V gene encodes CDR1 ENHRY and CDR2 SYGVKD. This CDR3 is CAISELVSNEQYF. Here the CDR3 DNA reads TGTGCCATCAGTGAGCTAGTAAGTAACGAGCAGTACTTC.

This clone was seen a few times. The V gene is TRBV25-1, the J gene TRBJ2-7; 12 bases are a match to TRBD1. There are 16 residues in the CDR3. Germline V lookup: CDR1 MGHDK, CDR2 SYGVNS. Losses at the gene ends were 4 bases for V and 5 bases for J; bases not matched to a gene: 9. CDR3 DNA sequence: TGTGCCAGCAGTGCCTCCGGGACAGGGGGCTCTCACGAGCAGTACTTC. Its translation: CASSASGTGGSHEQYF.

The V and J genes are TRBV5-1 and TRBJ2-1; maybe TRBD2 (6 bases). Germline CDR1 SGHRS, CDR2 YFSETQ. V was shortened by 0 bases and J by 7 bases, with 11 bases between the two germline ends. There are 14 residues in the CDR3. CDR3 protein: CASSLDGSRNEQFF. The CDR3 bases are TGCGCCAGCAGCTTGGACGGGAGCAGGAATGAGCAGTTCTTC.

The table lists this clone with a few counts. The chain carries TRBV2 and TRBJ2-6; maybe TRBD1 (6 bases). The CDR3 extends over 16 amino acids. V lost 1 base, J lost 4 bases, and 11 bases lay in between. CDR1 and CDR2 (germline): SNHLY, FYNNEI. The CDR3 here is CASSEGNRAGANVLTF. CDR3 nucleotides: TGTGCCAGCAGTGAAGGGAACAGGGCCGGGGCCAACGTCCTGACTTTC.

This chain connects TRBV30 to TRBJ1-1, with a possible D match to TRBD1 (5 bases). Germline lookup yields CDR1 GTSNPN and CDR2 SVGIG (reference sequence). V lost 4 bases to trimming and J lost 2 bases, with 11 bases between them. The CDR3 consists of 13 residues. The CDR3 bases are TGTGCCTGGAACCCAGGGCCCAACACTGAAGCTTTCTTT. This gives the protein CAWNPGPNTEAFF.

This clone has a handful of counts. This sequence joins TRBV7-2 and TRBJ2-7, with no clear D. Trimming shortened V by 5 bases and J by 2 bases, and 13 bases separated the two germline ends. CDR1 is SGHTA, CDR2 FQGNSA, per germline. CDR3 length: 14 residues. CDR3 sequence reads: CASSPSGQTYEQYF. The CDR3, as DNA: TGTGCCAGCAGCCCGTCCGGCCAAACCTACGAGCAGTACTTC.

This clone was recorded a few times. V is TRBV10-3 and J is TRBJ1-2; D might be TRBD1 (6 bases). Trimming pared 4 bases from V and 4 bases from J, leaving 13 bases between. CDR1 and CDR2 (germline): ENHRY, SYGVKD. The CDR3 spans 14 residues. Written as DNA, the CDR3 is TGTGCCATCAGTGTTGGACAGAGCCTCTATGGCTACACCTTC. It is translated as CAISVGQSLYGYTF.

This chain connects TRBV29-1 to TRBJ1-4; D remains unclear. Germline loops: CDR1 SQVTM, CDR2 ANQGSEA. This CDR3 is 11 amino acids long. V was cut by 4 bases and J by 6 bases, with 6 bases left in between. CDR3 DNA sequence: TGCAGCGTTGTCGGGGATGAAAAACTGTTTTTT. This encodes CSVVGDEKLFF. Full variable domain (missing parts from reference TRBV29-1 and TRBJ1-4): SAVISQKPSRDICQRGTSLTIQCQVDSQVTMMFWYRQQPGQSLTLIATANQGSEATYESGFVIDKFPISRPNLTFSTLTVSNMSPEDSSIYLCSVVGDEKLFFGSGTQLSVL.

This clone was found a few times. DNA of the CDR3: TGTGCCAGCAAGTACGGGGGCGATTACGAGCAGTACTTC. Translated: CASKYGGDYEQYF. The chain is built from TRBV2 and TRBJ2-7; D assignment may be TRBD1 or TRBD2 (6 bases each). Germline V gene sequence: CDR1 SNHLY, CDR2 FYNNEI. The CDR3 spans 13 residues. Trimming stripped 7 bases from V and 4 bases from J, with 14 bases between. The variable domain in full, completed from reference TRBV2 and TRBJ2-7, reads EPEVTQTPSHQVTQMGQEVILRCVPISNHLYFYWYRQILGQKVEFLVSFYNNEISEKSEIFDDQFSVERPDGSNFTLKIRSTKLEDSAMYFCASKYGGDYEQYFGPGTRLTVT.

The chain couples TRBV4-3 to TRBJ2-5; 7 nucleotides align to TRBD2. Trimming removed 1 base from V and 1 base from J; junction bases left unmatched: 9. The CDR3 has 17 residues. The germline gives CDR1 LGHNA, CDR2 YSLEER. CDR3 DNA sequence: TGCGCCAGCAGCCAAGCCCCAGCGGGGACCTCCCAAGAGACCCAGTACTTC. Encoded protein: CASSQAPAGTSQETQYF.

The chain uses TRBV29-1 and TRBJ2-5; 9 bases are shared with TRBD2. CDR3 length: 13 amino acids. Germline CDR1 reads SQVTM; CDR2 reads ANQGSEA. The junction had 5 bases not matched to a gene; V was cut back by 7 bases and J by 2 bases. This CDR3 reads CSGSGRLQETQYF. Written as DNA, the CDR3 is TGCAGCGGGAGCGGGAGGTTACAAGAGACCCAGTACTTC.

The V and J genes are TRBV30 and TRBJ2-3; 7 nucleotides align to TRBD2. Trimming took 0 bases from V and 0 from J; bases not matched to a gene: 6. Germline loops: CDR1 GTSNPN, CDR2 SVGIG (reference sequence). CDR3 length equals 16 residues. The CDR3 DNA sequence: TGTGCCTGGAGTGTGGGGAGCGGGGTTAGCACAGATACGCAGTATTTT. It translates to CAWSVGSGVSTDTQYF.

The CDR3 loop reads CSALSGEKLFF. CDR3 nucleotides: TGCAGTGCGCTGAGTGGGGAAAAACTGTTTTTT. This chain joins TRBV20-1 and TRBJ1-4; D ambiguous. V was shortened by 6 bases and J by 8 bases, with 10 bases between the two germline ends. CDR3 size: 11 residues. Germline CDR1 DFQATT, CDR2 SNEGSKA (reference sequence).

CDR3 region: CASSKVKDSEAEGYTF. In DNA form, the CDR3 reads TGTGCCAGCAGCAAAGTTAAGGACAGTGAGGCAGAGGGCTACACCTTC. The chain links TRBV21-1 to TRBJ1-2; the DNA was not used to check the table's D call, TRBD1. TRBV21-1 is tagged as a pseudogene. This CDR3 spans 16 amino acids.

The V call is TRBV29-1, the J call TRBJ2-7; D not certain. Germline lookup yields CDR1 SQVTM and CDR2 ANQGSEA. V was cut by 4 bases and J by 4 bases, with 8 bases left in between. The CDR3 consists of 11 residues. The CDR3 here is CSVVSSYEQYF. CDR3 DNA: TGCAGCGTTGTTAGCTCATACGAGCAGTACTTC.

This clone has more than one count but fewer than ten. Other DNA sequences in this sample translate to the same CDR3. The CDR3: CASSQVGYEQYF. In nucleotides, the CDR3 is TGTGCCAGCAGCCAAGTGGGGTACGAGCAGTACTTC. V is TRBV14 and J is TRBJ2-7; D is uncertain. CDR1 is SGHDN and CDR2 is FVKESK in the germline V gene. The CDR3 extends over 12 amino acids. Trimming left V 1 base short and J 4 bases short, with 5 bases between.

V is TRBV5-4 and J is TRBJ2-5; 10 nucleotides align to TRBD2. The germline CDR1 and CDR2 sequences are SGHNT and YYREEE (reference sequence). CDR3 length: 19 amino acids. V lost 1 base and J lost 0; bases outside the gene matches: 12. CDR3 region: CASSLIKTSGSRYQETQYF. The CDR3 DNA is TGTGCCAGCAGCTTGATTAAGACTAGCGGGTCACGGTACCAAGAGACCCAGTACTTC.

A few counts support this clone. This chain uses TRBV29-1 with TRBJ2-7; 9 bases are a match to TRBD1. Per germline, CDR1 SQVTM and CDR2 ANQGSEA. V lost 4 bases, J lost 3 bases, and 10 bases stayed unmatched. The CDR3 contains 15 residues. The CDR3 sequence: CSVAQDRGFNYEQYF. As DNA, the CDR3 is TGCAGCGTTGCCCAGGACAGGGGCTTTAACTACGAGCAGTACTTC.

The sample holds a few counts of this clone. The CDR3 here is CASSRTSGPDTQYF. The CDR3 DNA reads as TGTGCCAGCAGCCGGACCTCGGGTCCAGATACGCAGTATTTT. This chain uses TRBV7-6 with TRBJ2-3; D gene unclear. Germline CDR1 reads SGHVS; CDR2 reads FNYEAQ. The ends were cut back, 5 bases at V and 4 bases at J, with 13 bases in the middle. This CDR3 has 14 amino acids.

The chain couples TRBV6-6 to TRBJ1-1, with D possibly TRBD1 on 5 matching bases. Germline V gene lookup returns CDR1 MNHNY and CDR2 SVGAGI (reference sequence). CDR3 size: 11 residues. V dropped 6 bases and J dropped 8 bases, with 10 bases sitting between them. Here the CDR3 reads CASSHGGEAFF. The DNA for the CDR3 is TGTGCCAGCAGCCATGGGGGAGAAGCTTTCTTT.

This clone appeared a few times. The chain is built from TRBV7-2 and TRBJ2-7; D is undetermined. Germline lookup yields CDR1 SGHTA and CDR2 FQGNSA. The CDR3 is 15 residues long. V was clipped by 5 bases and J by 5 bases, with 19 bases between them. The CDR3 DNA sequence: TGTGCCAGCAGCGAGGATTTAGGTTTGAGTAACGAGCAGTACTTC. Protein sequence: CASSEDLGLSNEQYF. Full variable domain (missing parts from reference TRBV7-2 and TRBJ2-7): GAGVSQSPSNKVTEKGKDVELRCDPISGHTALYWYRQSLGQGLEFLIYFQGNSAPDKSGLPSDRFSAERTGGSVSTLTIQRTQQEDSAVYLCASSEDLGLSNEQYFGPGTRLTVT.

This clone was counted between two and nine times. This rearrangement joins TRBV2 to TRBJ2-5; tentatively, D is TRBD1 (7 bases). Looked up from germline, CDR1 is SNHLY and CDR2 is FYNNEI. V lost 8 bases and J 5 bases, leaving 12 bases between the germline ends. The CDR3 extends over 12 amino acids. In nucleotides, the CDR3 is TGTGCCAGCTCAGGGGGGTTGGAGACCCAGTACTTC. Its protein is CASSGGLETQYF.

Concerning this clone itself: The same CDR3 also results from other DNA sequences found in this sample. V usage is TRBV7-2 and J usage is TRBJ1-1; D is undetermined. Germline V lookup: CDR1 SGHTA, CDR2 FQGNSA. This CDR3 spans 13 amino acids. The V and J ends lost 1 base and 1 base respectively, with 4 bases between them. Here the CDR3 reads CASSLVRNTEAFF. CDR3 sequence (DNA): TGTGCCAGCAGCTTAGTCAGGAACACTGAAGCTTTCTTT.